The 8 T cell receptor beta chains below all came from one sample that was sequenced in a study of T-cell memory formation after mild COVID-19 (dated by TCRdb to the early 2020s). Library generation was performed with 5' RACE. Sequencing used an Illumina NovaSeq 6000. The raw public data were reprocessed by TCRdb itself: fastp quality trimming at Q25, MiXCR clonotype calling, in-frame beta chains only. Records with the same CDR3 protein are collapsed into one entry carrying the most frequent genes and DNA. Here the sample has about 180,000 distinct CDR3 sequences; approximately 16% occur a single time. Roughly 1.9% of the sample lies in the top ten. The sequenced material came from PBMCs or a T cell subset sorted from them (not recorded which). The receptors here all came from an adult woman who had mild COVID-19 (a few samples of this study predate the infection). The sample titles of this study are shuffled in the database, so cell type and time point are left out; the donor was told from shared clones.

This clonotype was counted a few times. The chain uses TRBV5-4 and TRBJ2-2; D ambiguous. Trimming took 2 bases from V and 7 from J, leaving 18 bases between them. The CDR3 is made up of 16 amino acids. CDR1 and CDR2 from the germline V gene are SGHNT and YYREEE (reference sequence). CDR3 amino acids: CASSLLGNPKGGELFF. The CDR3 bases are TGTGCCAGCAGCTTATTAGGAAATCCAAAGGGCGGGGAGCTGTTTTTT.

This chain joins TRBV12-3 or TRBV12-4 and TRBJ2-5; D is unresolved. V lost 5 bases, J lost 0 bases, and 4 bases lay in between. The length of the CDR3 is 12 residues. Written as DNA, the CDR3 is TGTGCCAGCAGTCAACACCAAGAGACCCAGTACTTC. This codes for CASSQHQETQYF.

The sample holds many counts of this clonotype. V and J are TRBV24-1 and TRBJ2-1; 9 positions agree with TRBD1. This CDR3 spans 15 amino acids. V gave up 2 bases and J gave up 8 bases; unmatched junction bases: 6. Germline-derived CDR1 and CDR2 are KGHDR and SFDVKD. The CDR3, as DNA: TGTGCCACCAGTGATTCCGAGACAGGGGGATATGAGCAGTTCTTC. Its protein is CATSDSETGGYEQFF.

This clonotype was seen more than once but under ten times. The CDR3 sequence: CASSYSRLAGGNTDTQYF. CDR3 bases: TGTGCCAGCAGTTACTCTCGACTAGCGGGAGGGAACACAGATACGCAGTATTTT. V usage is TRBV6-2 or TRBV6-3 and J usage is TRBJ2-3, with 14 positions matching TRBD2. The CDR3 is 18 amino acids. J gave up 2 bases and V 0 bases, and 4 bases lay outside the gene matches. Germline V gives CDR1 MNHEY, CDR2 SVGEGT.

This clonotype was counted a few times. CDR3 protein: CASSEGANYGYTF. The CDR3 bases are TGTGCCAGCAGCGAGGGAGCTAACTATGGCTACACCTTC. The chain carries TRBV7-9 and TRBJ1-2; no clear D. Germline CDR1 reads SEHNR; CDR2 reads FQNEAQ (reference sequence). Trimming removed 5 bases at V and 0 bases at J, with 7 bases between. The CDR3 runs to 13 residues. Full variable domain (missing parts from reference TRBV7-9 and TRBJ1-2): DTGVSQNPRHKITKRGQNVTFRCDPISEHNRLYWYRQTLGQGPEFLTYFQNEAQLEKSRLLSDRFSAERPKGSFSTLEIQRTEQGDSAMYLCASSEGANYGYTFGSGTRLTVV.

Here the CDR3 reads CASRLRSGKDEQFF. CDR3 in DNA: TGTGCCAGCAGGCTCAGGTCGGGGAAGGATGAGCAGTTCTTC. This sequence joins TRBV7-3 and TRBJ2-1; tentative D call: TRBD2 (5 bases). The CDR3 contains 14 residues. Per germline, CDR1 SGHTA and CDR2 FQGTGA. Trimming shortened V by 6 bases and J by 8 bases, and 17 bases separated the two germline ends.

Comment on this clonotype: At one end, the junction sequence differs from germline, possibly due to a read error. This rearrangement joins TRBV20-1 to TRBJ2-3; D unresolved. This CDR3 is built from 13 residues. Germline loops: CDR1 DFQATT, CDR2 SNEGSKA (reference sequence). DNA of the CDR3: TGCAGTGCTCGAGAGTTTACCACAGATACGCAGTATTTT. Its protein is CSAREFTTDTQYF.

The genes are TRBV6-1 and TRBJ2-7; TRBD2 matches 7 bases. Trimming cost V 3 bases and J 2 bases; bases outside gene matches: 1. The germline gives CDR1 MNHNS, CDR2 SASEGT. The CDR3 is made up of 13 amino acids. This chain's CDR3 is CASSEGGAYEQYF. CDR3 sequence (DNA): TGTGCCAGCAGTGAGGGGGGGGCCTACGAGCAGTACTTC.